A selection of T cell receptor beta chains follows, all from one sample in a study of cytomegalovirus exposure and HLA in healthy donors. Using immunoSEQ multiplex PCR, the repertoire was profiled, and TCRdb retains in-frame clones only, with some absent. This sample has roughly 140,000 clones, with about 75% found just once. Specimen: PBMCs. Receptors originate from a man aged 18 to 30 in good health and CMV-seronegative. CDR3s include the opening cysteine and the closing phenylalanine or tryptophan. D genes are given only for firm matches. The size entry is marked missing in some rows and otherwise reads once, few, many or a size class.

j_call v_call clone_size d_call cdr3_length cdr3_aa cdr3_nt
TRBJ2-1 TRBV7-2 . TRBD2 14 CASSLGLAGDEQFF TGTGCCAGCAGCCTAGGACTAGCGGGCGATGAGCAGTTCTTC
TRBJ1-3 TRBV6-5 . . 16 CASSFTGTYSGNTIYF TGTGCCAGCAGTTTTACAGGGACCTACTCTGGAAACACCATATATTTT
TRBJ2-1 TRBV15 . TRBD2 16 CATSRETSGRASEQFF TGTGCCACCAGCCGTGAAACTAGCGGGAGGGCCTCTGAGCAGTTCTTC
TRBJ1-2 TRBV5-1 . . 14 CASSLDRDNYGYTF TGCGCCAGCAGCTTGGACAGGGATAACTATGGCTACACCTTC
TRBJ2-7 TRBV27 . TRBD2 12 CATPRGESEQYF TGTGCCACCCCCCGGGGGGAGAGCGAGCAGTACTTC
TRBJ2-6 TRBV5-4 . TRBD1 18 CASSLGQGPSSGANVLTF TGTGCCAGCAGCTTGGGACAGGGACCAAGCTCTGGGGCCAACGTCCTGACTTTC
TRBJ2-7 TRBV28 . . 19 CASSLSRVALHPRVYEQYF TGTGCCAGCAGTTTAAGCAGAGTAGCACTCCATCCTAGAGTCTACGAGCAGTACTTC
TRBJ2-4 TRBV4-1 . TRBD1 16 CASSQGTGQGEDIQYF TGCGCCAGCAGCCAAGGTACGGGACAGGGTGAAGACATTCAGTACTTC
TRBJ2-7 TRBV15 . . 14 CATSRDLSEPFPLF TGTGCCACCAGCAGAGATCTGTCTGAACCTTTCCCCCTATTC
TRBJ2-3 TRBV5-1 . TRBD1 16 CASSLQGQGFTDTQYF TGCGCCAGCAGCCTACAGGGACAGGGTTTCACAGATACGCAGTATTTT
TRBJ1-4 TRBV4-3 few . 13 CASSPREGEKLFF TGCGCCAGCAGCCCGAGGGAGGGTGAAAAACTGTTTTTT
TRBJ2-1 TRBV30 . . 16 CAWGLGTSGISRARFF .
TRBJ2-3 TRBV7-9 . . 12 CASSLRGVTQYF TGTGCCAGCAGCTTACGTGGAGTTACGCAGTATTTT
TRBJ2-1 TRBV28 . TRBD2 16 CASSTSGRVSYNEQFF TGTGCCAGCAGTACTAGCGGGAGGGTCTCCTACAATGAGCAGTTCTTC
TRBJ1-1 TRBV20-1 . . 11 CSAGEYTEAFF TGCAGTGCCGGGGAGTACACTGAAGCTTTCTTT
TRBJ2-1 TRBV19 . TRBD2 14 CASQPGLAGYEQFF TGTGCCAGTCAACCGGGACTAGCGGGATACGAGCAGTTCTTC
TRBJ1-5 TRBV6-1 few . 12 CASRFGGQPQHF TGTGCCAGCAGGTTTGGGGGGCAGCCCCAGCATTTT
TRBJ1-3 TRBV7-2 . . 15 CASSLGFAYGNTIYF TGTGCCAGCAGCTTAGGATTCGCGTATGGAAACACCATATATTTT
TRBJ2-7 TRBV28 . TRBD1 15 CASSSPGQGHYEQYF TGTGCCAGCAGTAGTCCGGGACAGGGGCACTACGAGCAGTACTTC
TRBJ1-2 TRBV19 . TRBD1 15 CASSVYTTGGNGYTF TGTGCCAGTAGTGTATATACGACAGGGGGCAATGGCTACACCTTC
TRBJ2-1 TRBV27 . TRBD2 15 CASRSGGLGGNEQFF TGTGCCAGCAGATCGGGAGGACTAGGAGGTAATGAGCAGTTCTTC
TRBJ2-1 TRBV9 . . 15 CASSPHPLDRGEQFF TGTGCCAGCAGCCCTCACCCCCTGGATAGGGGTGAGCAGTTCTTC
TRBJ2-7 TRBV25-1 . . 15 CASSEAGGSSYEQYF TGTGCCAGCAGTGAGGCAGGGGGGAGCTCCTACGAGCAGTACTTC
TRBJ1-5 TRBV10-3 . TRBD1 15 CAIRPTGSGNQPQHF TGTGCCATCAGGCCGACAGGGAGCGGCAATCAGCCCCAGCATTTT
TRBJ2-7 TRBV27 . TRBD2 17 CASSFLPYTSGSPEQYF TGTGCCAGCAGTTTTCTCCCATACACTAGCGGGAGCCCCGAGCAGTACTTC
TRBJ2-7 TRBV10-2 . . 14 CASSQDSPSYEQYF TGCGCCAGCAGCCAGGACTCCCCCTCCTACGAGCAGTACTTC
TRBJ2-1 TRBV30 . . 14 CAWSPSPGTMTQFF TGTGCCTGGAGTCCCTCCCCGGGGACAATGACGCAGTTCTTC
TRBJ2-7 TRBV7-2 . . 11 CASSSFYEQYF TGTGCCAGCAGCTCCTTCTACGAGCAGTACTTC
TRBJ2-1 TRBV18 . . 10 CASSGAGQFF TGTGCCAGCTCGGGGGCGGGGCAGTTCTTC
TRBJ1-1 TRBV18 . TRBD1 15 CASSYPDRANTEAFF TGTGCCAGCTCATACCCGGACAGGGCGAACACTGAAGCTTTCTTT
TRBJ1-2 TRBV27 few . 14 CASSPWGLNYGYTF TGTGCCAGCAGTCCCTGGGGACTCAACTATGGCTACACCTTC
TRBJ1-2 TRBV5-1 . . 14 CASSWSTHRDGYTF TGCGCCAGCAGCTGGAGCACGCATCGAGACGGCTACACCTTC
TRBJ2-7 TRBV5-1 . TRBD2 16 CASSFFLTSDTYEQYF TGCGCCAGCAGCTTCTTTCTCACTAGCGACACCTACGAGCAGTACTTC
TRBJ2-7 TRBV6-5 few TRBD1 14 CASSPDRVGYEQYF TGTGCCAGCAGTCCAGACAGGGTCGGCTACGAGCAGTACTTC
TRBJ1-6 TRBV7-9 . TRBD1 15 CASSSRQGGYSPLHF TGTGCCAGCAGCTCTAGACAGGGGGGTTATTCACCCCTCCACTTT
TRBJ2-6 TRBV4-3 few TRBD2 20 CASSQEMGGGGGSGANVLTF TGCGCCAGCAGCCAAGAAATGGGCGGCGGGGGAGGCTCTGGGGCCAACGTCCTGACTTTC
TRBJ2-5 TRBV5-1 . . 17 CASSLDVGAGTSETQYF TGCGCCAGCAGCTTGGATGTGGGTGCCGGGACATCAGAGACCCAGTACTTC
TRBJ1-1 TRBV7-9 . TRBD1 14 CASSFGQGITEAFF TGTGCCAGCAGCTTCGGACAGGGAATCACTGAAGCTTTCTTT
TRBJ1-3 TRBV7-9 . TRBD1 16 CASSPRGTGDGNTIYF TGTGCCAGCAGCCCGAGGGGGACAGGGGACGGAAACACCATATATTTT
TRBJ2-3 TRBV12-5 . . 16 CASGRDLVLRTDTQYF TGTGCTAGTGGTCGGGACTTGGTGCTAAGGACAGATACGCAGTATTTT
TRBJ1-5 TRBV18 . TRBD1 15 CASSPETGGRQPQHF TGTGCCAGCTCACCGGAGACAGGGGGACGTCAGCCCCAGCATTTT
TRBJ1-3 TRBV2 . . 16 CASSEAGGTSGNTIYF TGTGCCAGCAGTGAAGCAGGAGGAACCTCTGGAAACACCATATATTTT
TRBJ2-7 TRBV2 . TRBD2 15 CASTRAEGGSGEQYF TGTGCCAGCACCCGAGCGGAGGGCGGGAGCGGCGAGCAGTACTTC
TRBJ1-2 TRBV28 . . 15 CASSLFGGGVYGYTF TGTGCCAGCAGTTTATTTGGCGGGGGCGTGTATGGCTACACCTTC
TRBJ2-7 TRBV9 . . 15 CASSVGRDSSYEQYF TGTGCCAGCAGCGTTGGGCGGGACTCCAGCTACGAGCAGTACTTC
TRBJ2-6 TRBV7-2 . . 17 CASSLGALGGGANVLTF TGTGCCAGCAGCTTGGGCGCCTTGGGGGGTGGGGCCAACGTCCTGACTTTC
TRBJ1-4 TRBV30 few . 13 CASAQGRHEKLFF TGTGCCTCAGCGCAGGGGAGACATGAAAAACTGTTTTTT
TRBJ2-2 TRBV19 . TRBD2 17 CASSIAGREGRAGELFF TGTGCCAGTAGTATTGCGGGCCGGGAGGGCCGGGCCGGGGAGCTGTTTTTT
TRBJ1-5 TRBV30 . . 15 CAWRPGDGSNQPQHF TGTGCCTGGAGGCCGGGGGATGGAAGCAATCAGCCCCAGCATTTT
TRBJ2-3 TRBV6-5 few . 14 CASRRAESMDTQYF TGTGCCAGCAGGCGGGCGGAGTCTATGGATACGCAGTATTTT
TRBJ2-1 TRBV9 . . 16 CASSVTTGFSGNEQFF TGTGCCAGCAGCGTAACGACAGGGTTTAGCGGCAATGAGCAGTTCTTC
TRBJ2-1 TRBV27 . . 14 CASSSPASNNEQFF TGTGCCAGCAGTTCTCCAGCTAGTAACAATGAGCAGTTCTTC
TRBJ2-1 TRBV9 . TRBD1 13 CASSGQGRSEQFF TGTGCCAGCAGCGGACAGGGGAGGTCTGAGCAGTTCTTC
TRBJ1-5 TRBV10-2 . . 16 CASSESVTFSVLSQHF TGCGCCAGCAGTGAGTCGGTGACATTCTCTGTTTTGTCCCAGCATTTT
TRBJ2-3 TRBV19 few . 15 CASTPQPGAGDTQYF TGTGCCAGTACCCCACAGCCAGGGGCTGGAGATACGCAGTATTTT
TRBJ1-1 TRBV11-2 . . 15 CASSFSLPQDTEAFF TGTGCCAGCAGCTTTTCCCTGCCTCAGGACACTGAAGCTTTCTTT
TRBJ2-3 TRBV10-1 . TRBD2 15 CASSEETSGTDTQYF TGCGCCAGCAGTGAGGAGACTAGCGGCACAGATACGCAGTATTTT
TRBJ2-7 TRBV6-6 . . 16 CASSQTRAGGYNEQYF TGTGCCAGCAGTCAAACCCGAGCTGGGGGGTATAACGAGCAGTACTTC
TRBJ2-2 TRBV5-1 . . 18 CASSLEQSHYQNTGELFF TGCGCCAGCAGCTTGGAACAGTCCCATTATCAGAACACCGGGGAGCTGTTTTTT
TRBJ2-5 TRBV13 . TRBD1 19 CASSLSLWGQGNLGETQYF TGTGCCAGCAGCTTAAGCCTATGGGGACAGGGGAACCTCGGGGAGACCCAGTACTTC